This TCR beta chain was captured in a study of CD8+CD57+ T cells in acquired aplastic anemia. This clonotype was seen many times. Patients included in sequencing had previously demonstrated CD8+CD57+ cell expansion by flow cytometry. It was genomic DNA that served as the template for profiling TCR beta VDJ and CDR3. TCRdb itself ran the reads through MiXCR, one entry per CDR3 protein. The sample comprises 170,000 or so distinct CDR3 sequences, 40% to 60% of which are singletons, and roughly 30% rests with the top ten. The source is a human donor with aplastic anemia. Sequenced material: sorted CD4+, CD8+, or CD8+CD57+ T cells (not recorded which) from PBMCs.

CDR3 DNA sequence: TGTGCCAGCAGTCCCCCGGACCGATCCCTCCGGGAGCAGTACTTC. Amino acid sequence: CASSPPDRSLREQYF. The chain links TRBV28 to TRBJ2-7; D gene ambiguous. The CDR3 has 15 residues. Between the trimmed V and J ends, which lost 5 bases and 7 bases, there was a span of 21 bases. The germline V gene has CDR1 MDHEN and CDR2 SYDVKM. Combining the CDR3 with reference TRBV28 and TRBJ2-7 gives the whole variable domain DVKVTQSSRYLVKRTGEKVFLECVQDMDHENMFWYRQDPGLGLRLIYFSYDVKMKEKGDIPEGYSVSREKKERFSLILESASTNQTSMYLCASSPPDRSLREQYFGPGTRLTVT.